This section outlines one T cell receptor beta chain sequence together with its context. This sample was taken from a study of shared clonotypes between healthy human individuals. Data came from immunoSEQ multiplex PCR; TCRdb stores just in-frame clones and leaves some out. The top ten clones hold approximately 1.1% of a sample with about 1.4 million clones, more than 95% of them seen once. Germline V CDR1 and CDR2: SGDLS, YYNGEE. The CDR3 is made up of 16 amino acids. V dropped 4 bases and J dropped 4; count of bases not matched to a gene: 9. This sequence was found in a man aged 25-45 years in good health. The V and J genes are TRBV9 and TRBJ1-3, with 9 bases identical to TRBD1. The source material was naive CD4+ T cells sorted from blood. Subset specified: CD45RA+ positively selected. The CDR3 DNA is TGTGCCAGCAGCCCCAGAGGGACAGGGCTCGGAAACACCATATATTTT. Residues: CASSPRGTGLGNTIYF. The full variable domain, completed using reference TRBV9 and TRBJ1-3, is DSGVTQTPKHLITATGQRVTLRCSPRSGDLSVYWYQQSLDQGLQFLIQYYNGEERAKGNILERFSAQQFPDLHSELNLSSLELGDSALYFCASSPRGTGLGNTIYFGEGSWLTVV.